A single T cell receptor beta chain is shown here with its context. One junction end disagrees with the germline gene, perhaps due to a read error. In the study's own analysis: Scientists estimated how many nucleated cells there were by amplifying reference gene primers. The assay was immunoSEQ multiplex PCR, and TCRdb's table has in-frame clones only and misses some. The V and J calls and clone size come from that table; D and trimming were worked out from the DNA. Of 450,000 or so clones listed, roughly 90% are singletons. The data belong to a study of blood T cell repertoires in COVID-19. In the study overall: Samples came from the United States, Italy and Spain, spanning acute and convalescent COVID-19. PBMCs, B-cell-depleted T cells, or T cells were the source of the cDNA or gDNA that made up the material.

Germline V gives CDR1 MNHNS, CDR2 SASEGT. The CDR3 covers 15 residues. The material sequenced was peripheral blood. The chain combines TRBV6-1 with TRBJ2-1; 7 bases align to TRBD1. This clonotype was sampled from a young man with COVID-19, enrolled during active disease. CDR3 bases: TGTGCCAGCAGGGAAGTACAGGGGAGTATAGATGAGCAGTTCTTC. It encodes CASREVQGSIDEQFF.